This T cell receptor (beta chain) was sequenced during a study of blood T cell repertoires in COVID-19. On the study more broadly: Italy, Spain and the United States were the sources of the convalescent and acute COVID-19 samples. T cells, B-cell-depleted T cells, or PBMCs provided the cDNA or gDNA that served as material.

Per the original data handling: The assay estimated nucleated cells by amplifying reference gene primers. Using immunoSEQ multiplex PCR, the repertoire was profiled, and TCRdb retains in-frame clones only, with some absent. The D gene and trimming were derived from the DNA, and the V and J assignments and clone size from that table. The table records some 48,000 clones, around 83% of them present only once. Germline CDR1 MNHEY, CDR2 SMNVEV (reference sequence). The junction had 7 bases not matched to a gene; V was cut back by 1 base and J by 1 base. This CDR3 spans 17 amino acids. The sequenced sample was peripheral blood. This TCR came from a human donor in a cohort sampled during active COVID-19. The V and J genes are TRBV27 and TRBJ2-3, with TRBD2 identical over 8 bases. CDR3 nucleotides: TGTGCCAGCAGTTTATTGGGACTAGAGATGGGCACAGATACGCAGTATTTT. Its translation is CASSLLGLEMGTDTQYF.